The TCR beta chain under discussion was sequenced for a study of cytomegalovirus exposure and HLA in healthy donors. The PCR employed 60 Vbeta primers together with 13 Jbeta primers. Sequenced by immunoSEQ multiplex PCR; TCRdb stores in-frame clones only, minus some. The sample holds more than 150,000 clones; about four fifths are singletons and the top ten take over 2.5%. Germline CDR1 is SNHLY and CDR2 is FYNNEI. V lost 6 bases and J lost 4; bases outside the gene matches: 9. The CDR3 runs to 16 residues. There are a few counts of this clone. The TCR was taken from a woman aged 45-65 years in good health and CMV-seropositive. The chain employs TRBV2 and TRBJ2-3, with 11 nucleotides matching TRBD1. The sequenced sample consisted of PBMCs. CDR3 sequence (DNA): TGTGCCAGCAGCCCCCGGACAGGGGGCGTTTCAGATACGCAGTATTTT. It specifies CASSPRTGGVSDTQYF.